This T cell receptor (beta chain) comes out of a study of graft-versus-host responses after intestinal transplantation. Background on the study: Transplants given to recipients were multivisceral, liver-intestinal, or isolated intestinal.

TCRdb's table, derived via immunoSEQ multiplex PCR, lists solely in-frame clones and lacks some. The profile shows over 100,000 clones, about 95% of them singletons. With respect to this clone: Its antigen remains unknown.

The CDR3 totals 15 residues. CDR1 is MDHEN and CDR2 is SYDVKM in the germline V gene. V shed 8 bases and J 7 bases; nucleotides not matched to a gene: 11. The sequence was obtained from a human donor who received an intestinal transplant. The genes are TRBV28 and TRBJ2-1, with TRBD2 identical over 10 bases. Specimen: unstimulated CD8+ T cells sorted from spleen or lymph node cells, collected before intestinal transplant. The CDR3 DNA follows: TGTGCCAGCGGACTAGCTAGCGGGAGAACGAATGAGCAGTTCTTC. It is translated as CASGLASGRTNEQFF.